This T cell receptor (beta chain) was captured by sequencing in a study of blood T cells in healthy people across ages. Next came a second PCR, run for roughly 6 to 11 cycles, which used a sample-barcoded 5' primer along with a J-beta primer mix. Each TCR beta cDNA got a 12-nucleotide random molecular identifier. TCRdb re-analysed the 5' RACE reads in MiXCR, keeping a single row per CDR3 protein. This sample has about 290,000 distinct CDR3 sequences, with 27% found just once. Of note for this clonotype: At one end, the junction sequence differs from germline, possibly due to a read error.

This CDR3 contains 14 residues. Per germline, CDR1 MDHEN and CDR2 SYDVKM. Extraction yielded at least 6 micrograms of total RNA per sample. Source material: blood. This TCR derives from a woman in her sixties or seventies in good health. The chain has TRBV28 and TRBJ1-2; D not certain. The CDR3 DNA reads TGTGCCAGCAGACAGCAAGGAGCTAACTATGGCTGCACCTTC. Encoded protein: CASRQQGANYGCTF.